The entry below gives a single T cell receptor beta chain sequence along with its context. What it binds is unknown. The data were taken from a study of cytomegalovirus exposure and HLA in healthy donors. Study-wide background: Roughly 179 million T cells yielded some 100 million unique TCR beta sequences, as an earlier analysis found. Study-wide results and limits: Rare TCR sequences predominated, though certain public TCRs were found in many donors. A later analysis associated approximately 17,000 TCR beta sequences with HLA alleles at a 0.05 false discovery rate. Per published reports, the classifier diagnosed cytomegalovirus status with high specificity and sensitivity.

A multiplex PCR was run with 60 Vbeta primers and 13 Jbeta primers. Clones were read by immunoSEQ multiplex PCR, and TCRdb kept only the in-frame ones, dropping some. The table shows about 130,000 clones, with over 9.5% occurring only once. V was trimmed by 0 bases and J by 0 bases, leaving 13 bases between them. The germline CDR1 and CDR2 sequences are SGHDT and YYEEEE. This CDR3 contains 16 residues. This chain connects TRBV5-6 to TRBJ2-7, with D possibly being TRBD2 (5 bases). The origin of this receptor is a woman between 18 and 29 years old in good health and CMV-seropositive. The material sequenced was PBMCs. CDR3 in DNA: TGTGCCAGCAGCTTGGCCCCGGGGAAAAGCTCCTACGAGCAGTACTTC. Translation gives CASSLAPGKSSYEQYF.